The 24 T cell receptor beta chains given below trace back to one sample, sequenced in a study of HIV-infected children after antiretroviral therapy interruption. Specified treatment: PENTA 11 planned treatment interruption arm or continuous ART arm. The TCR library was built from RNA with a 3' RACE protocol and unique molecular identifiers. TCRdb re-analysed the 3' RACE reads in MiXCR, keeping a single row per CDR3 protein. The repertoire holds about 40,000 distinct CDR3 sequences, with more than 6.5% as singletons. The source was CD45RA+ CD4+ T cells from PBMCs, pooled from several time points, collected from a donor given antiretroviral therapy, either interrupted or continuous. Subset noted: naive CD4+ CD45RA+ CD45RO- T cells. All receptors derive from a pool of human donors with HIV.

This sequence joins TRBV12-3 or TRBV12-4 and TRBJ1-2; possible D gene TRBD1, 5 bases. V gave up 6 bases and J gave up 6 bases, with 14 bases separating them. The CDR3 contains 13 residues. The CDR3 nucleotides read TGTGCCAGCAGCATGACAGCTAAGGATGGCTACACCTTC. Its protein product is CASSMTAKDGYTF.

The sample holds many counts of this clonotype. The genes are TRBV27 and TRBJ1-2; D uncertain. V lost 3 bases, J lost 3 bases, and 14 bases lay in between. The CDR3 totals 15 residues. CDR1 MNHEY and CDR2 SMNVEV come from the germline V gene (reference sequence). Here the CDR3 DNA reads TGTGCCAGCAGTTTTTCGGGGTTGTTTGACTATGGCTACACCTTC. As protein: CASSFSGLFDYGYTF.

This clonotype was seen ten or more times. The chain carries TRBV11-2 and TRBJ2-5, with no clear D. This CDR3 is built from 14 residues. CDR1 and CDR2 from the germline V gene are SGHAT and FQNNGV. V lost 5 bases, J lost 6 bases, and 16 bases lay in between. In nucleotides, the CDR3 is TGTGCCAGCAGCCCTACCAAGCGTTCACAGACCCAGTACTTC. This sequence encodes CASSPTKRSQTQYF.

Ten or more counts support this clonotype. The chain links TRBV18 to TRBJ2-4; possibly TRBD1 or TRBD2 for D (5 bases each). The CDR3 is 15 residues long. CDR1 and CDR2 from the germline V gene are KGHSH and LQKENI. The V end lost 3 bases, the J end lost 3 bases, and 12 bases lay between the germline ends. The CDR3 protein is CASSPRDGGKNIQYF. CDR3 nucleotides: TGTGCCAGCTCACCCAGGGACGGCGGCAAAAACATTCAGTACTTC.

At least ten counts were recorded for this clonotype. One junction end does not reproduce the germline sequence, and a read error may be involved. The chain has TRBV6-9 and TRBJ2-5; 7 positions agree with TRBD2. The CDR3 runs 16 residues. CDR1 MNHGY and CDR2 SVAAGI come from the germline V gene. CDR3 coding DNA: TGTGCCAGCAGCTCGGGACTGGGGGGGAACCAAGACACCCAGTACTTT. Its translation is CASSSGLGGNQDTQYF.

This clonotype appeared many times. The chain links TRBV24-1 to TRBJ2-1, with 9 positions matching TRBD1. CDR3 length: 17 amino acids. From germline, CDR1 is KGHDR and CDR2 SFDVKD. V trimming: 5 bases; J trimming: 4 bases; junction bases outside the gene matches: 11. As DNA, the CDR3 is TGTGCCACCAGTGGATCTTCGGGACAGGGATCTTACAATGAGCAGTTCTTC. Translating gives CATSGSSGQGSYNEQFF.

This clonotype has only a few counts. The gene calls are TRBV28 and TRBJ2-7; maybe TRBD2 (5 bases). V was cut by 1 base and J by 2 bases, with 15 bases left in between. CDR1 is MDHEN, CDR2 SYDVKM, per germline. There are 16 residues in the CDR3. The CDR3 protein is CASSLYLWSGTYEQYF. CDR3 nucleotides: TGTGCCAGCAGTTTATACCTCTGGTCGGGGACCTACGAGCAGTACTTC.

This chain connects TRBV15 to TRBJ1-2; D is uncertain. Deletions cut 5 bases from V and 3 bases from J, with 16 bases between. The germline V gene encodes CDR1 LNHNV and CDR2 YYDKDF (reference sequence). The CDR3 contains 15 residues. The CDR3 loop is CATSEGKTYYYGYTF. In DNA, the CDR3 is TGTGCCACCAGCGAAGGAAAAACCTACTACTATGGCTACACCTTC.

This clonotype was observed a handful of times. The chain recombines TRBV20-1 with TRBJ2-7, with TRBD2 as a possible D gene (6 bases). Trimming left V 6 bases short and J 3 bases short, with 36 bases between. The CDR3 totals 20 residues. Germline loops: CDR1 DFQATT, CDR2 SNEGSKA (reference sequence). The CDR3 coding sequence is TGCAGTGCCCGGGGGTTAAAAGAAAATACCTCACAGAAGGTTATCTACGAGCAGTACTTC. Translating it yields CSARGLKENTSQKVIYEQYF.

This clonotype was counted many times. The V gene is TRBV7-9, the J gene TRBJ2-4, with TRBD1 as a possible D gene (6 bases). The CDR3 extends over 15 amino acids. CDR1 and CDR2 (germline): SEHNR, FQNEAQ (reference sequence). The ends were cut back, 5 bases at V and 2 bases at J, with 13 bases in the middle. In nucleotides, the CDR3 is TGTGCCAGCAGCATACAGGGAAACTCCAAAAACATTCAGTACTTC. Amino acid sequence: CASSIQGNSKNIQYF.

This clonotype was counted many times. V gene TRBV6-1 combines with J gene TRBJ2-7; 10 bases are a match to TRBD2. The CDR3 is made up of 13 amino acids. CDR1 is MNHNS, CDR2 SASEGT, per germline. J lost 4 bases, V lost 8 bases, and 5 bases had no gene match. CDR3 protein: CASRTSGVYEQYF. CDR3 nucleotides: TGTGCCAGCCGGACTAGCGGAGTTTACGAGCAGTACTTC.

This clonotype was picked up many times. CDR3 sequence (DNA): TGTGCCAGCAGGCAAACTGGTGGCAATCAGCCCCAGCATTTT. It translates to CASRQTGGNQPQHF. J is TRBJ1-5 and V is TRBV12-3 or TRBV12-4; D gene uncertain. CDR3 length: 14 amino acids. The V end lost 6 bases, the J end lost 2 bases, and 11 bases lay between the germline ends.

The sample holds a few counts of this clonotype. V and J are TRBV24-1 and TRBJ2-5, with D tentatively TRBD1 (5 bases). The V end was cut by 10 bases, the J end by 2 bases, with 16 bases between. From germline, CDR1 is KGHDR and CDR2 SFDVKD. The CDR3 is 14 residues long. The DNA of the CDR3 is TGTGCCACTCAACAGGACGTAAAACAAGAGACCCAGTACTTC. It codes for CATQQDVKQETQYF.

This clonotype was found a few times. The V gene is TRBV2, the J gene TRBJ2-5, with D perhaps matching TRBD2 (5 bases). Looked up from germline, CDR1 is SNHLY and CDR2 is FYNNEI. The germline V and J ends were trimmed by 4 bases and 5 bases, with 5 bases remaining between them. This CDR3 contains 11 residues. The CDR3 region is CASSGRETQYF. As DNA, the CDR3 is TGTGCCAGCAGTGGGAGGGAGACCCAGTACTTC.

This clonotype was observed at least ten times. V is TRBV3-2 and J is TRBJ2-5; the table calls TRBD1, which could not be checked here. TRBV3-2 is flagged as a pseudogene. The CDR3 sequence is 15 residues long. CDR3 sequence (DNA): TGTGCCAGCAGCCGGGACTGGGGGGGGAAAGACACCCAGTACTTT. Translated, it gives CASSRDWGGKDTQYF.

This clonotype appeared many times. The chain has TRBV5-1 and TRBJ2-3, with D possibly being TRBD1 or TRBD2 (5 bases each). From germline, CDR1 is SGHRS and CDR2 YFSETQ. This CDR3 is built from 15 residues. Deletions cut 1 base from V and 5 bases from J, with 14 bases between. CDR3 residues: CASSLFRRDEDTQYF. The CDR3 coding sequence is TGCGCCAGCAGCTTGTTTCGTAGGGACGAAGATACGCAGTATTTT.

This clonotype has a count of ten or more. The rearrangement links TRBV4-1 to TRBJ2-7, with a tentative D call TRBD2 (5 bases). The V end lost 0 bases, the J end lost 1 base, and 10 bases lay between the germline ends. The CDR3 spans 15 residues. Germline V gene lookup returns CDR1 MGHRA and CDR2 YSYEKL. Written as DNA, the CDR3 is TGCGCCAGCAGCCAAGATGGACTCAATTCCTACGAGCAGTACTTC. Protein: CASSQDGLNSYEQYF.

This clonotype was counted many times. The V and J genes are TRBV10-3 and TRBJ2-7, with 7 bases that match TRBD1. This CDR3 is 14 amino acids long. Trimming removed 4 bases from V and 4 bases from J; junction bases left unmatched: 7. The V gene's germline CDR1 is ENHRY and CDR2 SYGVKD. The CDR3 reads CAISVQTGTYEQYF. The CDR3 DNA follows: TGTGCCATCAGTGTCCAGACAGGGACATACGAGCAGTACTTC.

This clonotype has ten or more counts. The rearrangement uses TRBV6-1 and TRBJ2-7; D perhaps matches TRBD2 (7 bases). Germline V lookup: CDR1 MNHNS, CDR2 SASEGT. V lost 0 bases and J 5 bases, leaving 11 bases between the germline ends. The CDR3 contains 14 residues. CDR3 sequence (DNA): TGTGCCAGCAGTGAAGCGGGGGGGGACAACGAGCAGTACTTC. Translation gives CASSEAGGDNEQYF.

V usage is TRBV28 and J usage is TRBJ2-7; TRBD1 matches at 7 bases. V lost 5 bases, J lost 4 bases, and 8 bases stayed unmatched. Germline-derived CDR1 and CDR2 are MDHEN and SYDVKM. The CDR3 spans 14 residues. The CDR3 loop reads CASSKLPGQYEQYF. The CDR3 DNA sequence: TGTGCCAGCAGTAAACTACCGGGACAGTACGAGCAGTACTTC.

At least ten counts were recorded for this clonotype. The rearrangement links TRBV5-1 to TRBJ2-5; 10 bases map to TRBD2. This CDR3 has 15 residues. V was pared by 3 bases and J by 4 bases, with 6 bases of the junction left unmatched. Germline V gives CDR1 SGHRS, CDR2 YFSETQ. This CDR3 is CASSSPAGGRETQYF. The CDR3 nucleotides read TGCGCCAGCAGCTCCCCAGCGGGAGGGAGAGAGACCCAGTACTTC.

This clonotype has a handful of counts. This chain links TRBV5-1 with TRBJ1-4, with 8 positions matching TRBD1. CDR3 length: 15 residues. Germline V gives CDR1 SGHRS, CDR2 YFSETQ. V gave up 0 bases and J gave up 7 bases; unmatched junction bases: 5. The CDR3 is CASSLGTGSPEKLFF. The CDR3 region has the DNA TGCGCCAGCAGCTTGGGGACAGGGAGTCCTGAAAAACTGTTTTTT.

The chain links TRBV20-1 to TRBJ1-6; D unclear. V lost 5 bases to trimming and J lost 3 bases, with 8 bases between them. Germline V gene sequence: CDR1 DFQATT, CDR2 SNEGSKA (reference sequence). The CDR3 loop spans 13 amino acids. The CDR3 DNA reads TGCAGTGCTGGAACGGTCTATAATTCACCCCTCCACTTT. Translating it yields CSAGTVYNSPLHF.

The table lists this clonotype with many counts. The rearrangement joins TRBV10-3 to TRBJ2-7; D is possibly TRBD2 (5 bases). From germline, CDR1 is ENHRY and CDR2 SYGVKD. The length of the CDR3 is 15 residues. The V end lost 10 bases, the J end lost 10 bases, and 29 bases lay between the germline ends. The CDR3 loop is CASGDAIGSSYEQYF. DNA for the CDR3: TGTGCCAGCGGTGATGCAATTGGGAGCTCCTATGAACAGTACTTC.